These 31 T cell receptor beta chains originate from one sample sequenced in a study of T cell repertoires in cytomegalovirus infection. These receptors' targets are unknown. MiXCR, run by TCRdb on the reads, gives a single entry per CDR3 protein. This table has about 920,000 distinct CDR3 sequences, roughly 30% appearing once. This material consisted of cultured CD8+ T cells from PBMCs, taken from culture after CMV antigen stimulation. The origin of the receptors is a human donor in good health (CMV status not recorded). Some clones in this sample may be carry-over from other donors' samples.

V gene TRBV2 combines with J gene TRBJ1-5; maybe TRBD1 (5 bases). CDR3 length: 16 residues. Germline V gene lookup returns CDR1 SNHLY and CDR2 FYNNEI. V dropped 4 bases and J dropped 0 bases, with 13 bases sitting between them. CDR3 in amino acids: CASSADSLYSNQPQHF. DNA of the CDR3: TGTGCCAGCAGTGCTGACAGTCTCTATAGCAATCAGCCCCAGCATTTT.

This chain uses TRBV7-8 with TRBJ2-1, with D unresolved. From germline, CDR1 is SGHVS and CDR2 FQNEAQ. This CDR3 region has 13 residues. V was pared by 1 base and J by 6 bases, with 7 bases between. DNA for the CDR3: TGTGCCAGCAGCTTAGTTAACACCAATGAGCAGTTCTTC. It is translated as CASSLVNTNEQFF.

In this sample, this clonotype turned up once. Mismatch with germline at one junction end may stem from a read error. The V and J genes are TRBV28 and TRBJ1-6; 7 bases are a match to TRBD1. This CDR3 comprises 17 residues. Germline CDR1 MDHEN, CDR2 SYDVKM. CDR3 protein: CANSRDPGTAYNSPLHF. CDR3 bases: TGTGCCAACAGTCGTGACCCCGGGACAGCCTATAATTCACCCCTCCACTTT.

CDR3 in DNA: TGTGCCAGCAGCTTAGACACAGGGGATAGTCAGCCCCAGCATTTT. Amino acids: CASSLDTGDSQPQHF. The J gene is TRBJ1-5, the V gene TRBV7-2, with 7 bases that match TRBD1. The junction had 6 bases not matched to a gene; V was cut back by 1 base and J by 6 bases. CDR1 is SGHTA and CDR2 is FQGNSA in the germline V gene. The CDR3 has 15 residues.

The chain uses TRBV25-1 and TRBJ2-2; TRBD2 aligns across 7 bases. The J segment lost 6 bases and the V segment lost 4 bases, leaving 11 bases of the junction unmatched. CDR1 is MGHDK and CDR2 is SYGVNS in the germline V gene. The CDR3 has 16 residues. Written as DNA, the CDR3 is TGTGCCAGCAGTGCAAGGGGCGGGAGTCAAGCCGGGGAGCTGTTTTTT. This encodes CASSARGGSQAGELFF.

The rearrangement uses TRBV6-2 or TRBV6-3 and TRBJ2-7, with unresolved D. The CDR3 runs to 13 residues. Trimming took off 0 bases at V and 7 bases at J, with 10 bases between the two ends. CDR1 and CDR2 (germline): MNHEY, SVGEGT. The CDR3 DNA reads as TGTGCCAGCAGTTACTCGACTTCAGGAGAGCAGTACGTC. Its translation: CASSYSTSGEQYV.

This chain uses TRBV6-6 with TRBJ2-3; D unclear. V shed 10 bases and J shed 3 bases, with 11 bases lying between them. CDR1 MNHNY and CDR2 SVGAGI come from the germline V gene (reference sequence). The CDR3 has 12 amino acids. CDR3 sequence: CATLIGTDTQYF. The DNA of the CDR3 is TGTGCCACCCTCATTGGGACAGATACGCAGTATTTT.

This clonotype came up a few times. This chain uses TRBV25-1 with TRBJ1-1; D not resolved. This CDR3 spans 17 amino acids. V shed 0 bases and J shed 4 bases, with 18 bases lying between them. CDR1 and CDR2 (germline): MGHDK, SYGVNS. The CDR3 is CASSEYAPKSGPTEAFF. CDR3 nucleotide sequence: TGTGCCAGCAGTGAATACGCTCCCAAATCTGGGCCCACTGAAGCTTTCTTT.

The chain joins TRBV4-1 to TRBJ2-7, with D uncertain. This CDR3 spans 15 amino acids. Trimming removed 6 bases at V and 3 bases at J, with 18 bases between. Germline lookup yields CDR1 MGHRA and CDR2 YSYEKL. This CDR3 reads CASSPFWGMSYEQYF. Here the CDR3 DNA reads TGCGCCAGCAGTCCCTTTTGGGGTATGAGCTACGAGCAGTACTTC.

This clonotype was counted a few times. The chain uses TRBV5-4 and TRBJ2-5; D remains unclear. The germline V gene encodes CDR1 SGHNT and CDR2 YYREEE (reference sequence). V was pared by 0 bases and J by 1 base, with 13 bases between. The CDR3 spans 16 residues. The CDR3 DNA sequence: TGTGCCAGCAGCTTGGGAGAGGTGGATACCCAAGAGACCCAGTACTTC. This codes for CASSLGEVDTQETQYF.

About this clonotype: This may be a read error: a much more frequent sequence differs by one nucleotide. The rearrangement links TRBV12-3 or TRBV12-4 to TRBJ1-1, with a weak D call TRBD1 (5 bases). The CDR3 loop spans 13 amino acids. V shed 5 bases and J shed 4 bases, with 11 bases lying between them. The CDR3 is CASSPYGGTEAFF. As DNA, the CDR3 is TGTGCCAGCAGTCCATACGGGGGCACTGAAGCTTTCTTT.

This clonotype was counted a few times. The chain links TRBV7-9 to TRBJ2-1, with D uncertain. Trimming pared 3 bases from V and 6 bases from J, leaving 9 bases between. Germline CDR1 reads SEHNR; CDR2 reads FQNEAQ (reference sequence). This CDR3 has 13 amino acids. The CDR3: CASSFKGSNEQFF. DNA for the CDR3: TGTGCCAGCAGCTTTAAGGGTTCCAATGAGCAGTTCTTC. The whole variable domain, remainder taken from reference TRBV7-9 and TRBJ2-1, is DTGVSQNPRHKITKRGQNVTFRCDPISEHNRLYWYRQTLGQGPEFLTYFQNEAQLEKSRLLSDRFSAERPKGSFSTLEIQRTEQGDSAMYLCASSFKGSNEQFFGPGTRLTVL.

The DNA for the CDR3 is TGTGCCAGCAGCCAAGGCCCCCCGGGACAGGGGCCAAGAGGGCAGTACTTC. Its translation is CASSQGPPGQGPRGQYF. The chain recombines TRBV14 with TRBJ2-7; 10 bases are shared with TRBD1. Germline lookup yields CDR1 SGHDN and CDR2 FVKESK. Trimming at V came to 1 base and at J to 9 bases, leaving 15 bases not matched to a gene. The CDR3 extends over 17 amino acids.

As to this clonotype: A junction end diverges from the germline sequence, so it may reflect a read error. This rearrangement joins TRBV12-3 or TRBV12-4 to TRBJ1-2, with D possibly being TRBD1 (5 bases). This CDR3 spans 14 amino acids. CDR3 in DNA: TGTACCAGCAGTTCGGGGGAATATAACTATGGCTACACCTTC. Translating it yields CTSSSGEYNYGYTF.

In its sample, this clonotype was seen a few times. This chain connects TRBV7-6 to TRBJ1-4; D is perhaps TRBD1 (5 bases). Germline V gives CDR1 SGHVS, CDR2 FNYEAQ. V was pared by 4 bases and J by 5 bases, with 14 bases between. This CDR3 is 15 amino acids long. The DNA for the CDR3 is TGTGCCAGCAGCTCAGTAGCAGGGCTAAATGAAAAACTGTTTTTT. Its translation: CASSSVAGLNEKLFF.

The V call is TRBV20-1, the J call TRBJ1-1; D remains unclear. The V end was cut by 3 bases, the J end by 0 bases, with 8 bases between. The germline V gene has CDR1 DFQATT and CDR2 SNEGSKA (reference sequence). CDR3 length: 13 residues. The CDR3 here is CSARGSVNTEAFF. The DNA of the CDR3 is TGCAGTGCTAGGGGGAGCGTGAACACTGAAGCTTTCTTT.

V usage is TRBV6-2 or TRBV6-3 and J usage is TRBJ2-7, with 8 bases matching TRBD1. Germline lookup yields CDR1 MNHEY and CDR2 SVGEGT. J lost 8 bases, V lost 2 bases, and 8 bases had no gene match. The CDR3 is made up of 14 amino acids. The CDR3 DNA sequence: TGTGCCAGCAGTTACGGCGCAGGGGGCGACCAGCAGTACGTC. As protein: CASSYGAGGDQQYV.

The chain joins TRBV7-2 to TRBJ2-3; maybe TRBD2 (5 bases). Trimming removed 4 bases at V and 2 bases at J, with 10 bases between. Per the germline V gene, CDR1 is SGHTA and CDR2 is FQGNSA. The CDR3 length is 14 residues. The CDR3 sequence: CASSSDFTTDTQYF. CDR3 nucleotide sequence: TGTGCCAGCAGCTCGGACTTCACCACAGATACGCAGTATTTT.

This clonotype was seen more than once but under ten times. The J gene is TRBJ2-2, the V gene TRBV6-5; 7 bases align to TRBD1. In germline, CDR1 is MNHEY, CDR2 SVGAGI. V was clipped by 6 bases and J by 7 bases; unmatched bases: 8. CDR3 length equals 14 residues. CDR3 nucleotide sequence: TGTGCCAGCAGCGGGGACAGAGTCAACGGGGAGCTGTTTTTT. Translation gives CASSGDRVNGELFF.

Only a few counts were recorded for this clonotype. The chain is built from TRBV7-9 and TRBJ2-7; D possibly corresponds to TRBD2 (5 bases). From germline, CDR1 is SEHNR and CDR2 FQNEAQ (reference sequence). There are 12 residues in the CDR3. Trimming took 6 bases from V and 5 from J, leaving 11 bases between them. CDR3 DNA sequence: TGTGCCAGCAGTCTTCATAGCGACGAGCAGTACTTC. This translates into CASSLHSDEQYF.

This clonotype has only a few counts. The genes are TRBV7-2 and TRBJ2-5, with D possibly TRBD2 on 7 matching bases. V gave up 8 bases and J gave up 3 bases, with 22 bases separating them. In germline, CDR1 is SGHTA, CDR2 FQGNSA. The CDR3 is 16 residues long. The CDR3 DNA reads as TGTGCCAGCCGAGGGGGGGGGGAGGAGAGAAAAGAGACCCAGTACTTC. Protein sequence: CASRGGGEERKETQYF.

The chain couples TRBV7-9 to TRBJ2-6; tentative D call: TRBD2 (6 bases). This CDR3 has 17 residues. Trimming pared 4 bases from V and 1 base from J, leaving 14 bases between. Germline V lookup: CDR1 SEHNR, CDR2 FQNEAQ (reference sequence). CDR3 residues: CASSWDSIRSGANVLTF. In DNA, the CDR3 is TGTGCCAGCAGCTGGGACTCCATTCGGTCTGGGGCCAACGTCCTGACTTTC.

In DNA form, the CDR3 reads TGTGCCAGCACCTCCTACCCCGCTTCAATAAACAGGGGACAAGAGACCCAGTACTTC. Translating it yields CASTSYPASINRGQETQYF. The V and J genes are TRBV6-5 and TRBJ2-5; 7 positions agree with TRBD1. CDR3 length: 19 amino acids. V dropped 7 bases and J dropped 2; count of bases not matched to a gene: 22. Germline CDR1 MNHEY, CDR2 SVGAGI.

This chain links TRBV9 with TRBJ1-2; 7 bases match TRBD1. The germline CDR1 and CDR2 sequences are SGDLS and YYNGEE. Unmatched junction bases numbered 9, after V lost 4 bases and J lost 6 bases. CDR3 length: 14 residues. CDR3 region: CASSPGGGQDGYTF. The DNA of the CDR3 is TGTGCCAGCAGCCCCGGGGGAGGACAGGATGGCTACACCTTC.

There are a few counts of this clonotype. The chain couples TRBV7-8 to TRBJ1-2, with D hard to call. The CDR3 runs to 13 residues. Per germline, CDR1 SGHVS and CDR2 FQNEAQ. Trimming took 6 bases from V and 3 from J, leaving 11 bases between them. The CDR3 nucleotides are TGTGCCAGCAGTCCTGGGATCTACTATGGCTACACCTTC. It specifies CASSPGIYYGYTF. The entire variable domain, with the rest obtained from reference TRBV7-8 and TRBJ1-2, is as follows: GAGVSQSPRYKVAKRGQDVALRCDPISGHVSLFWYQQALGQGPEFLTYFQNEAQLDKSGLPSDRFFAERPEGSVSTLKIQRTQQEDSAVYLCASSPGIYYGYTFGSGTRLTVV.

The V call is TRBV5-1, the J call TRBJ1-1; 7 bases agree with TRBD1. This CDR3 spans 14 amino acids. Germline trimming cut 5 bases from V and 3 bases from J; bases unmatched to any gene: 7. Germline lookup yields CDR1 SGHRS and CDR2 YFSETQ. CDR3 residues: CASRLYTGDTEAFF. The CDR3 nucleotides are TGCGCCAGCAGGCTATACACAGGGGACACTGAAGCTTTCTTT.

This chain joins TRBV27 and TRBJ2-1; TRBD2 aligns across 8 bases. V dropped 2 bases and J dropped 8; count of bases not matched to a gene: 11. Germline lookup yields CDR1 MNHEY and CDR2 SMNVEV (reference sequence). The CDR3 spans 16 residues. CDR3 residues: CASSLAGGTHNYEQFF. Here the CDR3 DNA reads TGTGCCAGCAGTTTAGCGGGGGGAACTCATAACTATGAGCAGTTCTTC.

This rearrangement joins TRBV4-1 to TRBJ2-1; either TRBD1 or TRBD2 may supply D (6 bases each). CDR1 and CDR2 (germline): MGHRA, YSYEKL. The CDR3 has 16 amino acids. V lost 0 bases and J 6 bases, leaving 15 bases between the germline ends. The CDR3 DNA sequence: TGCGCCAGCAGCCAAGACTGGGGGGCTTGGGGCAATGAGCAGTTCTTC. Translation: CASSQDWGAWGNEQFF.

Of note for this clonotype: A single base separates this from a much larger clone, so it may be a read error. V usage is TRBV7-6 and J usage is TRBJ1-4; 7 bases agree with TRBD1. From germline, CDR1 is SGHVS and CDR2 FNYEAQ. The CDR3 spans 15 residues. The CDR3 sequence: CANSGRRQGPEKLFF. In nucleotides, the CDR3 is TGTGCCAACAGCGGAAGGCGACAGGGCCCCGAAAAACTGTTTTTT.

The genes are TRBV27 and TRBJ1-2; 8 bases map to TRBD1. V lost 6 bases and J lost 4; bases outside the gene matches: 7. The CDR3 length is 14 residues. The V gene's germline CDR1 is MNHEY and CDR2 SMNVEV (reference sequence). CDR3 in amino acids: CASSSGQGTYGYTF. The CDR3 region has the DNA TGTGCCAGCAGCTCCGGACAGGGCACCTATGGCTACACCTTC.

This rearrangement joins TRBV27 to TRBJ2-2, with 12 nucleotides matching TRBD2. The CDR3 runs to 16 residues. Germline lookup yields CDR1 MNHEY and CDR2 SMNVEV (reference sequence). V shed 4 bases, J shed 6 bases, and the junction held 6 bases outside the gene matches. In nucleotides, the CDR3 is TGTGCCAGCAGTTATACTAGCGGGGGGTTCGCCGGGGAGCTGTTTTTT. Protein sequence: CASSYTSGGFAGELFF.